Reported below is one T cell receptor (beta chain). Each patient relapsed following autologous stem cell transplantation, and prior brentuximab vedotin exposure differed. This sample was included in a study of PD-1 blockade in classical Hodgkin lymphoma. The assay was immunoSEQ multiplex PCR, and TCRdb's table has in-frame clones only and misses some. The sample lists about 110,000 clones, 80% to 90% seen once, with just under 20% in the top ten. This CDR3 region has 15 residues. Germline V gene data show CDR1 as MNHNY and CDR2 as SVGAGI (reference sequence). V shed 5 bases, J shed 1 base, and the junction held 7 bases outside the gene matches.

The TCR was taken from a human donor with classical Hodgkin lymphoma. Sequencing used peripheral blood mononuclear cells (PBMCs), obtained before the second cycle of nivolumab. V usage is TRBV6-6 and J usage is TRBJ1-1; 7 nucleotides match TRBD1. The CDR3 is CASSLRQGSNTEAFF. The CDR3 nucleotides read TGTGCCAGCAGTCTCCGACAGGGTTCGAACACTGAAGCTTTCTTT.